One sample yielded the 29 T cell receptor beta chains listed below, sequenced in a study of a mutant IDH1 vaccine in newly diagnosed glioma. As to time point: week 35, safety follow-up. Doses of 300 ug of mutant IDH1 20-mer peptide were given with topical imiquimod. Clones were read by immunoSEQ multiplex PCR, and TCRdb kept only the in-frame ones, dropping some. The data show about 60,000 clones, with 70% to 90% seen just once and about 1.6% held by the top ten. The antigens of these receptors remain unknown. The sequencing here drew on PBMCs, taken from a glioma patient whose treatment included an IDH1 peptide vaccine. These receptors were collected from a man aged 35-49 years with glioma.

V is TRBV4-3 and J is TRBJ2-1; 8 bases agree with TRBD2. The CDR3 spans 19 residues. V was pared by 1 base and J by 0 bases, with 11 bases of the junction left unmatched. CDR1 LGHNA and CDR2 YSLEER come from the germline V gene. CDR3 sequence reads: CASSQANYGGGSSYNEQFF. CDR3 sequence (DNA): TGCGCCAGCAGCCAAGCGAATTATGGCGGGGGGAGCTCCTACAATGAGCAGTTCTTC.

The rearrangement joins TRBV19 to TRBJ1-3; D unresolved. CDR1 and CDR2 (germline): LNHDA, SQIVND (reference sequence). Trimming removed 3 bases from V and 0 bases from J, with 9 bases in between. This CDR3 has 15 amino acids. CDR3 sequence: CASSIPAGSGNTIYF. As DNA, the CDR3 is TGTGCCAGTAGTATCCCCGCAGGCTCTGGAAACACCATATATTTT.

The rearrangement links TRBV19 to TRBJ2-7; 8 nucleotides match TRBD1. V lost 5 bases and J lost 6; bases outside the gene matches: 9. CDR1 is LNHDA, CDR2 SQIVND, per germline (reference sequence). The CDR3 totals 14 residues. This CDR3 reads CASSAGTGPSEQYF. DNA of the CDR3: TGTGCCAGTAGTGCCGGGACAGGTCCCAGCGAGCAGTACTTC.

The sample holds a few counts of this clone. In nucleotides, the CDR3 is TGCAGCGTTGATGGGGACACCTACAATGAGCAGTTCTTC. This sequence encodes CSVDGDTYNEQFF. The genes are TRBV29-1 and TRBJ2-1; TRBD1 might be the D (6 bases). The CDR3 runs 13 residues. V gave up 3 bases and J gave up 2 bases, with 8 bases separating them. The V gene's germline CDR1 is SQVTM and CDR2 ANQGSEA.

The genes are TRBV6-1 and TRBJ2-7; D may be TRBD1 (6 bases). CDR3 length: 13 residues. Per germline, CDR1 MNHNS and CDR2 SASEGT. The V and J ends lost 11 bases and 4 bases respectively, with 18 bases between them. As DNA, the CDR3 is TGTGCCTCCGGTCAGGGGAGTGGTTACGAGCAGTACTTC. It codes for CASGQGSGYEQYF.

V and J are TRBV5-6 and TRBJ1-1, with D possibly matching TRBD1 (5 bases). The V gene's germline CDR1 is SGHDT and CDR2 YYEEEE. The CDR3 covers 14 residues. V lost 0 bases and J 5 bases, leaving 11 bases between the germline ends. In nucleotides, the CDR3 is TGTGCCAGCAGCTTGGGGGGGATGGCGACTGAAGCTTTCTTT. Translated, it gives CASSLGGMATEAFF. The full variable domain, in which reference TRBV5-6 and TRBJ1-1 provide the parts outside the CDR3, is DAGVTQSPTHLIKTRGQQVTLRCSPKSGHDTVSWYQQALGQGPQFIFQYYEEEERQRGNFPDRFSGHQFPNYSSELNVNALLLGDSALYLCASSLGGMATEAFFGQGTRLTVV.

V and J are TRBV5-4 and TRBJ2-6; 15 bases line up with TRBD2. After removal of 10 bases from V and 4 bases from J, the junction contained 9 bases not matched to a gene. The CDR3 contains 17 residues. Germline assignment: CDR1 SGHNT and CDR2 YYREEE (reference sequence). The CDR3 loop reads CALSGLAGGPGANVLTF. For the CDR3, the DNA is TGTGCCCTCAGCGGACTAGCGGGAGGGCCGGGGGCCAACGTCCTGACTTTC. Supplemented by reference TRBV5-4 and TRBJ2-6, the full variable domain reads ETGVTQSPTHLIKTRGQQVTLRCSSQSGHNTVSWYQQALGQGPQFIFQYYREEENGRGNFPPRFSGLQFPNYSSELNVNALELDDSALYLCALSGLAGGPGANVLTFGAGSRLTVL.

A single count supports this clone. This chain connects TRBV19 to TRBJ2-5, with 13 nucleotides matching TRBD2. V lost 7 bases to trimming and J lost 5 bases; unmatched junction nucleotides: 13. The CDR3 is 17 amino acids. The germline CDR1 and CDR2 sequences are LNHDA and SQIVND (reference sequence). CDR3: CASTKTTSGRAGETQYF. The DNA of the CDR3 is TGTGCCAGTACCAAAACCACTAGCGGGAGGGCCGGGGAGACCCAGTACTTC.

J is TRBJ2-1 and V is TRBV29-1; maybe TRBD2 (6 bases). The CDR3 has 17 amino acids. Trimming shortened V by 1 base and J by 7 bases, and 23 bases separated the two germline ends. CDR1 and CDR2 (germline): SQVTM, ANQGSEA. The CDR3 is CSVEGYRDSLVGNEQFF. In nucleotides, the CDR3 is TGCAGCGTTGAAGGTTACCGGGACTCGTTAGTGGGTAATGAGCAGTTCTTC.

This rearrangement joins TRBV9 to TRBJ2-3; 9 bases align to TRBD2. Germline V gene data show CDR1 as SGDLS and CDR2 as YYNGEE. This CDR3 region has 15 residues. J gave up 1 base and V 1 base, and 1 base lay outside the gene matches. Here the CDR3 DNA reads TGTGCCAGCAGCGTAAGGACTAGCGGCACAGATACGCAGTATTTT. The encoded protein is CASSVRTSGTDTQYF.

CDR3 region: CPDSHNYGYTF. The CDR3, as DNA: TGTCCCGACAGCCATAACTATGGCTACACCTTC. The chain employs TRBV9 and TRBJ1-2; maybe TRBD1 (5 bases). The CDR3 spans 11 residues. The germline V gene encodes CDR1 SGDLS and CDR2 YYNGEE. The full variable domain, in which reference TRBV9 and TRBJ1-2 provide the parts outside the CDR3, is DSGVTQTPKHLITATGQRVTLRCSPRSGDLSVYWYQQSLDQGLQFLIQYYNGEERAKGNILERFSAQQFPDLHSELNLSSLELGDSALYFCPDSHNYGYTFGSGTRLTVV.

The rearrangement links TRBV4-1 to TRBJ2-7; 8 bases fit TRBD1. The CDR3 is made up of 15 amino acids. After removal of 11 bases from V and 2 bases from J, the junction contained 14 bases not matched to a gene. Germline V CDR1 and CDR2: MGHRA, YSYEKL. The DNA of the CDR3 is TGCGCCCGGAACTACAGGACAGGGTGGACCTACGAGCAGTACTTC. This translates into CARNYRTGWTYEQYF.

The chain combines TRBV27 with TRBJ2-7; perhaps TRBD1 as D (5 bases). Trimming cost V 6 bases and J 3 bases, with 12 bases left between them. The CDR3 is 13 residues long. CDR1 MNHEY and CDR2 SMNVEV come from the germline V gene (reference sequence). This CDR3 is CASRRLGVYEQYF. CDR3 nucleotides: TGTGCCAGCAGAAGGTTAGGGGTCTACGAGCAGTACTTC.

The V and J genes are TRBV5-1 and TRBJ1-2; D not resolved. This CDR3 region has 14 residues. The germline CDR1 and CDR2 sequences are SGHRS and YFSETQ. V lost 0 bases and J 1 base, leaving 7 bases between the germline ends. The CDR3 reads CASSLDGNNYGYTF. CDR3 nucleotides: TGCGCCAGCAGCTTGGACGGAAATAACTATGGCTACACCTTC.

J is TRBJ1-3 and V is TRBV18; D remains ambiguous. CDR3 length equals 13 residues. Germline V gene data show CDR1 as KGHSH and CDR2 as LQKENI. V dropped 4 bases and J dropped 3 bases, with 7 bases sitting between them. The CDR3 DNA is TGTGCCAGCTCACAAGGGTTTGGAAACACCATATATTTT. Translated: CASSQGFGNTIYF.

This clone has just one count. J is TRBJ2-3 and V is TRBV18, with D unresolved. Trimming removed 1 base from V and 2 bases from J, with 13 bases in between. Per the germline V gene, CDR1 is KGHSH and CDR2 is LQKENI. The CDR3 contains 16 residues. The CDR3 region is CASSPQGQSPTDTQYF. In nucleotides, the CDR3 is TGTGCCAGCTCACCACAGGGCCAGTCACCCACAGATACGCAGTATTTT.

This sequence joins TRBV4-2 and TRBJ2-1, with 13 bases identical to TRBD2. Unmatched junction bases numbered 6, after V lost 4 bases and J lost 0 bases. The CDR3 spans 18 residues. Germline V gives CDR1 LGHNA, CDR2 YNFKEQ. The CDR3: CASSPGLAGQSSYNEQFF. The CDR3 nucleotides are TGTGCCAGCAGCCCGGGACTAGCGGGGCAGAGCTCCTACAATGAGCAGTTCTTC.

The chain combines TRBV9 with TRBJ1-2; D gene uncertain. The V end was cut by 0 bases, the J end by 8 bases, with 8 bases between. The CDR3 covers 12 residues. CDR1 is SGDLS, CDR2 YYNGEE, per germline. This chain's CDR3 is CASSVAGPGYTF. The DNA of the CDR3 is TGTGCCAGCAGCGTAGCAGGTCCGGGCTACACCTTC.

This chain connects TRBV5-6 to TRBJ2-7, with 7 bases fitting TRBD1. The CDR3 is 13 amino acids. CDR1 and CDR2 from the germline V gene are SGHDT and YYEEEE. Losses at the gene ends were 4 bases for V and 3 bases for J; bases not matched to a gene: 4. CDR3 nucleotides: TGTGCCAGCAGCGTCCGGGACAGCTACGAGCAGTACTTC. This encodes CASSVRDSYEQYF.

The chain has TRBV14 and TRBJ2-1, with TRBD2 identical over 12 bases. J gave up 3 bases and V 1 base, and 4 bases lay outside the gene matches. The CDR3 loop spans 17 amino acids. Germline assignment: CDR1 SGHDN and CDR2 FVKESK. The CDR3 DNA reads TGTGCCAGCAGCCAAGCTCGGACTAGCGGGGTCTACAATGAGCAGTTCTTC. It yields the protein CASSQARTSGVYNEQFF.

This sequence joins TRBV7-9 and TRBJ2-1; 10 nucleotides line up with TRBD1. Germline V gives CDR1 SEHNR, CDR2 FQNEAQ (reference sequence). The CDR3 contains 15 residues. V dropped 1 base and J dropped 7; count of bases not matched to a gene: 4. In nucleotides, the CDR3 is TGTGCCAGCAGCTTAGAGACAGGGGGCTCGAATGAGCAGTTCTTC. Amino acids: CASSLETGGSNEQFF. Together with reference TRBV7-9 and TRBJ2-1, the CDR3 gives the full variable domain: DTGVSQNPRHKITKRGQNVTFRCDPISEHNRLYWYRQTLGQGPEFLTYFQNEAQLEKSRLLSDRFSAERPKGSFSTLEIQRTEQGDSAMYLCASSLETGGSNEQFFGPGTRLTVL.

This clone was detected only once. This sequence joins TRBV18 and TRBJ2-5; 9 bases agree with TRBD1. The germline V gene has CDR1 KGHSH and CDR2 LQKENI. The CDR3 totals 16 residues. V lost 3 bases and J lost 4; bases outside the gene matches: 9. The DNA for the CDR3 is TGTGCCAGCTCACCCACCAGGACAGGGGTGGGAGAGACCCAGTACTTC. Translation: CASSPTRTGVGETQYF.

The CDR3 DNA reads TGTGCCAGCAGCCAGAGGGGCGGGACAATAAAGGTCATTCAGTACTTC. The encoded protein is CASSQRGGTIKVIQYF. V gene TRBV5-4 combines with J gene TRBJ2-4; D is tentatively TRBD1 or TRBD2 (6 bases each). The CDR3 covers 16 residues. The V end lost 4 bases, the J end lost 9 bases, and 23 bases lay between the germline ends. Germline CDR1 reads SGHNT; CDR2 reads YYREEE (reference sequence).

The chain combines TRBV6-1 with TRBJ1-3; 9 bases line up with TRBD1. The V and J ends lost 4 bases and 4 bases, in that order; junction bases with no gene match: 5. Germline-derived CDR1 and CDR2 are MNHNS and SASEGT. CDR3 length: 15 residues. CDR3 coding DNA: TGTGCCAGCAGTGGCGGGACAGGGTGGGGAAACACCATATATTTT. Residues: CASSGGTGWGNTIYF.

The chain employs TRBV19 and TRBJ2-1; 7 bases line up with TRBD2. Per germline, CDR1 LNHDA and CDR2 SQIVND (reference sequence). The trim removed 3 bases at V and 3 bases at J, leaving 5 bases unmatched. The CDR3 runs 15 residues. CDR3 sequence (DNA): TGTGCCAGTAGTATGTTGTCTAGCGGCTACAATGAGCAGTTCTTC. It translates to CASSMLSSGYNEQFF.

The chain links TRBV5-4 to TRBJ1-2; D is uncertain. The V end lost 4 bases, the J end lost 4 bases, and 26 bases lay between the germline ends. The CDR3 extends over 18 amino acids. Germline lookup yields CDR1 SGHNT and CDR2 YYREEE (reference sequence). The CDR3 is CASSLGGPHSPYSYGYTF. CDR3 in DNA: TGTGCCAGCAGCCTGGGCGGACCTCATTCCCCATATAGCTATGGCTACACCTTC.

This chain connects TRBV11-3 to TRBJ1-5, with D possibly TRBD1 on 5 matching bases. The CDR3 loop spans 17 amino acids. Trimming removed 5 bases from V and 4 bases from J, with 21 bases in between. Germline CDR1 reads SGHNT; CDR2 reads YENEEA. In nucleotides, the CDR3 is TGTGCCAGCAGCCGCGATGGCGGGGCAGGCTTGAATCAGCCCCAGCATTTT. It specifies CASSRDGGAGLNQPQHF.

This chain joins TRBV28 and TRBJ2-7; D gene unclear. The V and J ends lost 2 bases and 2 bases respectively, with 4 bases between them. Germline loops: CDR1 MDHEN, CDR2 SYDVKM. The CDR3 sequence is 12 residues long. The CDR3 DNA reads TGTGCCAGCAGTTTAGGGACCTACGAGCAGTACTTC. Protein sequence: CASSLGTYEQYF.

This clone was detected once. The rearrangement joins TRBV10-2 to TRBJ1-2; 9 bases are shared with TRBD1. CDR3 length: 14 residues. The J segment lost 8 bases and the V segment lost 5 bases, leaving 9 bases of the junction unmatched. CDR1 is WSHSY, CDR2 SAAADI, per germline. Here the CDR3 DNA reads TGCGCCAGCAGTTCTGGGACAGGGAATAAGGGCTACACCTTC. The encoded protein is CASSSGTGNKGYTF.